The 4 T cell receptor beta chains below all came from one sample that was sequenced in a study of blood T cell repertoires in COVID-19. TCRdb's copy holds only in-frame clones and misses some; the assay was immunoSEQ multiplex PCR. The sample has around 310,000 clones; around 89% are singletons. What was sequenced was peripheral blood. The receptors derive from a woman aged 40 to 50 with COVID-19, enrolled during active disease.

The rearrangement links TRBV28 to TRBJ2-3, with a weak D call TRBD2 (6 bases). The CDR3 covers 14 residues. Trimming took off 9 bases at V and 2 bases at J, with 15 bases between the two ends. The V gene's germline CDR1 is MDHEN and CDR2 SYDVKM. DNA for the CDR3: TGTGCCAGTTCCAGGGACTTTCTCACAGATACGCAGTATTTT. The encoded protein is CASSRDFLTDTQYF.

In regard to this clone: The junction does not match germline at one end; this may be a read error. The V gene is TRBV7-7, the J gene TRBJ2-7; a possible D gene is TRBD2 (5 bases). The length of the CDR3 is 14 residues. The germline V gene encodes CDR1 SSHAT and CDR2 FNYEAQ (reference sequence). This chain's CDR3 is CASSLRWDSDEQYF. In DNA form, the CDR3 reads TGTGCTAGCAGCTTACGGTGGGATAGCGACGAGCAGTACTTC.

V gene TRBV5-4 combines with J gene TRBJ2-5; TRBD2 matches 11 bases. CDR1 and CDR2 from the germline V gene are SGHNT and YYREEE (reference sequence). The CDR3 is made up of 17 amino acids. V shed 3 bases, J shed 5 bases, and the junction held 12 bases outside the gene matches. CDR3 amino acids: CASSSGTSGTGAETQYF. Written as DNA, the CDR3 is TGTGCCAGCAGCTCGGGGACTAGCGGAACCGGGGCGGAGACCCAGTACTTC. The whole variable domain, remainder taken from reference TRBV5-4 and TRBJ2-5, is ETGVTQSPTHLIKTRGQQVTLRCSSQSGHNTVSWYQQALGQGPQFIFQYYREEENGRGNFPPRFSGLQFPNYSSELNVNALELDDSALYLCASSSGTSGTGAETQYFGPGTRLLVL.

This clone was seen repeatedly, ten times or more. The chain recombines TRBV6-4 with TRBJ2-2; D is undetermined. CDR1 and CDR2 from the germline V gene are MRHNA and SNTAGT. This CDR3 region has 13 residues. Trimming stripped 4 bases from V and 1 base from J, with 4 bases between. The CDR3 DNA sequence: TGTGCCAGCAGTGCAGGGAACACCGGGGAGCTGTTTTTT. Protein product: CASSAGNTGELFF.